Listed below are T cell receptor beta chains from one sample, sequenced in a study of blood T cell repertoires in COVID-19. Here immunoSEQ multiplex PCR was the method, and the copy in TCRdb shows in-frame clones only, minus some. This sample has about 130,000 clones, with roughly three quarters found just once. Sequencing was carried out using peripheral blood. The receptors stem from an older woman with acute or convalescent COVID-19. The CDR3 runs from the conserved cysteine through the conserved F or W. Fields, in order: V gene, D gene, J gene, clone size, CDR3 DNA, CDR3 protein. A D gene is named only where the DNA matches it firmly. Clone size is given for some rows only: seen once, a few or many times, or a class if the clone is expanded.

TRBV11-2,.,TRBJ2-7,.,TGTGCCAGCAGCTTACGAGGCGAAAGGCCCTCCTACGAGCAGTACTTC,CASSLRGERPSYEQYF
TRBV7-2,.,TRBJ1-3,few,TGTGCCAGCAGCTTAGTAACAGCCGGAAACACCATATATTTT,CASSLVTAGNTIYF
TRBV30,.,TRBJ1-2,few,TGTGCCTGGAGTGTACAGGTAGCGGGGGGCTACACCTTC,CAWSVQVAGGYTF
TRBV25-1,TRBD1,TRBJ2-5,many,TGTGCCAGCAGCGGGGACAGGGGGCGCGAGGAGACCCAGTACTTC,CASSGDRGREETQYF
TRBV24-1,.,TRBJ2-1,once,TGTGCCACCAGTAGGGTAGGGGGTGAGCAGTTCTTC,CATSRVGGEQFF
TRBV6-6,.,TRBJ2-7,.,TGTGCCAGCAGCCCACCCGGAGCAGATACCTACGAGCAGTACTTC,CASSPPGADTYEQYF
TRBV9,.,TRBJ2-7,.,TGTGCCAGCAGCGTAGGGATCAGAGGTAGATCCTACGAGCAGTACTTC,CASSVGIRGRSYEQYF
TRBV7-8,.,TRBJ1-2,once,TGTGCCAGCAGCGCAACAGGAATTTATGGCTACACCTTC,CASSATGIYGYTF
TRBV10-3,.,TRBJ1-1,.,TGTGCCATCAGTTCTGGGGGGGGCGCGGACACTGAAGCTTTCTTT,CAISSGGGADTEAFF
TRBV7-9,.,TRBJ1-1,few,TGTGCCAGCAGCTTAGATCTTTTGAACACTGAAGCTTTCTTT,CASSLDLLNTEAFF
TRBV4-1,.,TRBJ2-7,.,TGCGCCAGCAGCCAAGAATCGTTAGCGGACACCTACGAGCAGTACTTC,CASSQESLADTYEQYF